The 30 T cell receptor beta chains listed next were all sequenced from one sample in a study of breast tumors, draining lymph nodes, adjacent tissues. Each CDR3 protein is one row after TCRdb ran MiXCR on the multiplex PCR reads. The sample carries some 230,000 distinct CDR3 sequences, under 40% recorded once. Axillary draining lymph nodes of breast cancer patients supplied the node samples. The sample consisted of axillary lymph node tissue. The receptors come from a female donor with breast cancer. Some clones in this sample may be carry-over from other donors' samples.

The chain employs TRBV7-9 and TRBJ2-5, with 7 positions matching TRBD1. The germline CDR1 and CDR2 sequences are SEHNR and FQNEAQ (reference sequence). J gave up 8 bases and V 1 base, and 1 base lay outside the gene matches. The CDR3 loop spans 12 amino acids. CDR3 bases: TGTGCCAGCAGCTTAGGACAGGGTACCCAGTACTTC. It is translated as CASSLGQGTQYF.

At least ten counts were recorded for this clonotype. The V gene is TRBV11-1, the J gene TRBJ1-4; possible D gene TRBD1, 5 bases. CDR1 and CDR2 from the germline V gene are SGHAT and FQDESV (reference sequence). This CDR3 has 15 residues. Deletions cut 3 bases from V and 1 base from J, with 9 bases between. The CDR3 reads CASSFWDGTNEKLFF. DNA of the CDR3: TGTGCCAGCAGCTTTTGGGACGGAACTAATGAAAAACTGTTTTTT.

Only one count was recorded for this clonotype. A read error may account for a junction end that differs from germline. J is TRBJ2-2 and V is TRBV5-4; possibly TRBD2 for D (5 bases). This CDR3 is built from 16 residues. Germline CDR1 is SGHNT and CDR2 is YYREEE (reference sequence). CDR3 bases: TGTGCCAGCCGCTTTTCTGGAGGCTTGGTGCCCGGGGAGCTGTTTTTT. This codes for CASRFSGGLVPGELFF.

The rearrangement joins TRBV20-1 to TRBJ1-2; weak D call: TRBD1 (5 bases). The germline V and J ends were trimmed by 0 bases and 5 bases, with 25 bases remaining between them. Germline assignment: CDR1 DFQATT and CDR2 SNEGSKA (reference sequence). The CDR3 contains 18 residues. CDR3 region: CSARDAQRDYNEHYGYTF. The CDR3 nucleotides are TGCAGTGCTAGAGATGCCCAGCGGGACTACAATGAGCATTATGGCTACACCTTC.

The rearrangement joins TRBV7-9 to TRBJ2-7; TRBD2 matches at 8 bases. The CDR3 covers 14 residues. The J segment lost 0 bases and the V segment lost 7 bases, leaving 5 bases of the junction unmatched. Germline values: CDR1 SEHNR, CDR2 FQNEAQ (reference sequence). CDR3 DNA sequence: TGTGCCAGCACCCGACTAGCGAGCTCCTACGAGCAGTACTTC. Protein sequence: CASTRLASSYEQYF.

This clonotype was seen at least ten times. This CDR3 reads CASRDSGNYGYTF. The CDR3 nucleotides are TGTGCCAGCAGGGATTCCGGGAACTATGGCTACACCTTC. The chain recombines TRBV25-1 with TRBJ1-2; D not resolved. CDR3 length equals 13 residues. V lost 6 bases and J lost 2, with 10 bases in between. Germline loops: CDR1 MGHDK, CDR2 SYGVNS.

The chain links TRBV11-2 to TRBJ1-2; TRBD1 matches 9 bases. Germline assignment: CDR1 SGHAT and CDR2 FQNNGV. CDR3 size: 15 residues. J gave up 7 bases and V 3 bases, and 9 bases lay outside the gene matches. The CDR3 DNA reads TGTGCCAGCAGCTTGGGGGACAGGGCGACTTTTGGCTACACCTTC. This sequence encodes CASSLGDRATFGYTF.

Ten or more counts support this clonotype. J is TRBJ1-6 and V is TRBV2, with 7 positions matching TRBD1. The CDR3 consists of 12 residues. Germline CDR1 is SNHLY and CDR2 is FYNNEI. V gave up 6 bases and J gave up 18 bases; unmatched junction bases: 11. The CDR3 spells CASRGQKGAPHF. The CDR3 DNA is TGTGCCAGCAGGGGACAGAAGGGGGCTCCCCACTTT.

As for this clonotype: One base away lies a much larger clone, so this may be a sequencing read error. This chain connects TRBV20-1 to TRBJ2-3, with D tentatively TRBD1 or TRBD2 (5 bases each). The length of the CDR3 is 12 residues. Germline V gene lookup returns CDR1 DFQATT and CDR2 SNEGSKA (reference sequence). This chain's CDR3 is CSASRDPDTPYF. CDR3 DNA: TGCAGTGCTAGTAGGGACCCAGATACGCCGTATTTT.

The sample holds many counts of this clonotype. The chain links TRBV5-5 to TRBJ1-2; TRBD1 might be the D (6 bases). CDR1 and CDR2 (germline): SGHKS, YYEKEE (reference sequence). The CDR3 totals 14 residues. Trimming removed 3 bases at V and 0 bases at J, with 9 bases between. The chain's CDR3 is CASSSRQANYGYTF. The CDR3 DNA sequence: TGTGCCAGCAGCTCTAGACAGGCTAACTATGGCTACACCTTC.

This sequence joins TRBV29-1 and TRBJ2-7, with 9 bases identical to TRBD1. Per germline, CDR1 SQVTM and CDR2 ANQGSEA. This CDR3 has 13 residues. V gave up 4 bases and J gave up 6 bases; unmatched junction bases: 7. The CDR3 is CSVGRDRAGEQYF. In DNA, the CDR3 is TGCAGCGTTGGCCGGGACAGGGCGGGCGAGCAGTACTTC.

The CDR3 here is CASSLDLAGGLNEQFF. CDR3 DNA: TGTGCCAGCAGCTTAGATCTAGCGGGGGGGCTCAATGAGCAGTTCTTC. This chain uses TRBV7-9 with TRBJ2-1, with 12 nucleotides matching TRBD2. V dropped 1 base and J dropped 6; count of bases not matched to a gene: 4. Per the germline V gene, CDR1 is SEHNR and CDR2 is FQNEAQ (reference sequence). This CDR3 has 16 amino acids.

This clonotype was counted a few times. This may arise from a read error, as a much more abundant clone is one base away. V and J are TRBV20-1 and TRBJ1-2, with 9 bases aligning to TRBD1. V lost 4 bases, J lost 7 bases, and 10 bases stayed unmatched. CDR1 and CDR2 (germline): DFQATT, SNEGSKA (reference sequence). The CDR3 spans 14 residues. Here the CDR3 reads CSAKPDRGDSGYTF. CDR3 coding DNA: TGCAGTGCTAAACCGGACAGGGGTGACTCTGGCTACACCTTC.

The sample holds a few counts of this clonotype. V usage is TRBV10-1 and J usage is TRBJ2-2; TRBD2 matches at 8 bases. The V and J ends lost 3 bases and 4 bases, in that order; junction bases with no gene match: 4. Germline CDR1 WNHNN, CDR2 SYGVQD (reference sequence). The CDR3 runs to 15 residues. The CDR3 loop reads CASSDLAGGTGELFF. CDR3 in DNA: TGCGCCAGCAGTGACCTAGCGGGCGGCACCGGGGAGCTGTTTTTT.

Many counts were recorded for this clonotype. The genes are TRBV5-1 and TRBJ2-7; maybe TRBD2 (6 bases). This CDR3 region has 15 residues. In germline, CDR1 is SGHRS, CDR2 YFSETQ. The V end was cut by 0 bases, the J end by 3 bases, with 13 bases between. CDR3 sequence reads: CASSLDGRKNYEQYF. CDR3 sequence (DNA): TGCGCCAGCAGCTTGGACGGGAGAAAGAACTACGAGCAGTACTTC.

This clonotype came up many times. This sequence joins TRBV5-1 and TRBJ2-7, with D tentatively TRBD1 (5 bases). The CDR3 is 16 amino acids. The germline V gene encodes CDR1 SGHRS and CDR2 YFSETQ. With 0 bases removed from V and 7 bases from J, the gap between germline ends came to 20 bases. The CDR3 loop reads CASSLALGRVSEEQYF. The CDR3 DNA reads as TGCGCCAGCAGCTTGGCCTTGGGCAGGGTATCGGAAGAGCAGTACTTC.

The chain uses TRBV7-9 and TRBJ2-2; possibly TRBD2 for D (6 bases). The CDR3 is 16 residues long. Germline lookup yields CDR1 SEHNR and CDR2 FQNEAQ (reference sequence). The germline V and J ends were trimmed by 1 base and 4 bases, with 13 bases remaining between them. CDR3 nucleotides: TGTGCCAGCAGCTTAGATGTGGGAGCGGGCACCGGGGAGCTGTTTTTT. Protein product: CASSLDVGAGTGELFF.

A few counts support this clonotype. Written as DNA, the CDR3 is TGTGCCAGCATGCGGCGGGAGGGCCTCGACAATGAGCAGTTCTTC. It translates to CASMRREGLDNEQFF. This chain connects TRBV6-1 to TRBJ2-1; 9 nucleotides match TRBD2. Germline CDR1 is MNHNS and CDR2 is SASEGT. This CDR3 region has 15 residues. The junction had 9 bases not matched to a gene; V was cut back by 7 bases and J by 5 bases.

Many counts were recorded for this clonotype. The genes are TRBV20-1 and TRBJ2-5; 11 bases map to TRBD2. The germline gives CDR1 DFQATT, CDR2 SNEGSKA (reference sequence). V was pared by 0 bases and J by 5 bases, with 2 bases of the junction left unmatched. This CDR3 has 14 residues. This chain's CDR3 is CSARDVAGGETQYF. The CDR3 region has the DNA TGCAGTGCTAGAGATGTAGCGGGGGGGGAGACCCAGTACTTC.

This clonotype turned up a few times. The chain carries TRBV7-2 and TRBJ2-4; D not certain. The CDR3 length is 18 residues. Trimming removed 1 base at V and 1 base at J, with 17 bases between. CDR1 and CDR2 from the germline V gene are SGHTA and FQGNSA. Written as DNA, the CDR3 is TGTGCCAGCAGCTTAGGGTTTTCTAGTCCTCTTGCCAAAAACATTCAGTACTTC. It encodes CASSLGFSSPLAKNIQYF.

As to this clonotype: A much larger clonotype is one base distant, so this may be a read error. Here the CDR3 omits its conserved ending phenylalanine or tryptophan, so a read error is the likely source. The V and J genes are TRBV6-1 and TRBJ1-2; tentative D call: TRBD1 (6 bases). Per the germline V gene, CDR1 is MNHNS and CDR2 is SASEGT. This CDR3 region has 14 residues. V shed 8 bases and J shed 8 bases, with 21 bases lying between them. The CDR3 DNA follows: TGTGCCAGCCGTCCCCTCCCAGGGGTGCAGGGCTACACCTAC. It specifies CASRPLPGVQGYTY.

The rearrangement joins TRBV7-2 to TRBJ2-7; TRBD1 agrees at 7 bases. The CDR3 loop spans 14 amino acids. Germline loops: CDR1 SGHTA, CDR2 FQGNSA. V trimming: 2 bases; J trimming: 2 bases; junction bases outside the gene matches: 3. In DNA, the CDR3 is TGTGCCAGCAGCTTATGGCAGGGGGCCTACGAGCAGTACTTC. Its translation: CASSLWQGAYEQYF.

This clonotype was counted ten times or more. The chain combines TRBV7-2 with TRBJ2-3; unclear D gene. The CDR3 totals 14 residues. Trimming removed 7 bases at V and 3 bases at J, with 14 bases between. Germline CDR1 and CDR2: SGHTA and FQGNSA. The CDR3 DNA reads TGTGCCAGCACCCCCCGGTACGGGACAGATACGCAGTATTTT. It codes for CASTPRYGTDTQYF.

The V gene is TRBV7-9, the J gene TRBJ2-7, with 11 positions matching TRBD2. Germline CDR1 and CDR2: SEHNR and FQNEAQ (reference sequence). With V trimmed by 4 bases and J by 3 bases, 23 bases remained unmatched. CDR3 length: 21 amino acids. CDR3 nucleotide sequence: TGTGCCAGCAGCTCTCCGGTGGGTAGCGGGGGGGGTCCAGGGATATTCTACGAGCAGTACTTC. Translation gives CASSSPVGSGGGPGIFYEQYF.

This clonotype was detected a few times. The chain recombines TRBV2 with TRBJ1-1, with D tentatively TRBD1 (6 bases). The CDR3 has 11 residues. CDR1 is SNHLY, CDR2 FYNNEI, per germline. V was cut by 8 bases and J by 11 bases, with 15 bases left in between. In DNA, the CDR3 is TGTGCCAGCTCAGGGGAAGTGGAGGCTTTCTTT. Its translation is CASSGEVEAFF.

Only a few counts were recorded for this clonotype. Just one base apart from a much larger clone, this may be a read error. This chain connects TRBV9 to TRBJ2-1, with 15 nucleotides matching TRBD2. Per germline, CDR1 SGDLS and CDR2 YYNGEE. This CDR3 spans 14 amino acids. CDR3 coding DNA: TGTGCCAGCGGGGGACTAGCGGGGGGCAATGAGCAGTCCTTC. This gives the protein CASGGLAGGNEQSF. Variable domain in full (rest from reference TRBV9 and TRBJ2-1): DSGVTQTPKHLITATGQRVTLRCSPRSGDLSVYWYQQSLDQGLQFLIQYYNGEERAKGNILERFSAQQFPDLHSELNLSSLELGDSALYFCASGGLAGGNEQSFGPGTRLTVL.

This clonotype was counted only a few times. A single base separates this from a much larger clone, so it may be a read error. This rearrangement joins TRBV20-1 to TRBJ1-2, with D possibly TRBD1 on 6 matching bases. The CDR3 extends over 12 amino acids. The germline V gene encodes CDR1 DFQATT and CDR2 SNEGSKA (reference sequence). The CDR3 reads CSAEDRDYGSTF. The CDR3 DNA follows: TGCAGTGCTGAGGACAGAGACTATGGCTCCACCTTC.

In its sample, this clonotype was seen many times. The chain recombines TRBV5-1 with TRBJ2-1; no reliable D call. Trimming took 4 bases from V and 0 from J, leaving 8 bases between them. CDR1 SGHRS and CDR2 YFSETQ come from the germline V gene. This CDR3 spans 14 amino acids. CDR3 sequence (DNA): TGCGCCAGCAGCCGGATCGACTCCTACAATGAGCAGTTCTTC. Its protein product is CASSRIDSYNEQFF.

This clonotype was seen at least ten times. This chain connects TRBV7-9 to TRBJ2-7; the match to TRBD1 covers 7 bases. Trimming at V came to 4 bases and at J to 1 base, leaving 4 bases not matched to a gene. The germline CDR1 and CDR2 sequences are SEHNR and FQNEAQ (reference sequence). The CDR3 is made up of 14 amino acids. Here the CDR3 reads CASSSTGMSYEQYF. The CDR3 DNA reads TGTGCCAGCAGCTCGACAGGGATGTCCTACGAGCAGTACTTC.

This clonotype is a singleton in its sample. This may stem from a read error, because a much larger clone lies one nucleotide away. The V call is TRBV5-4, the J call TRBJ2-5; unclear D gene. CDR3 length: 13 amino acids. V lost 7 bases to trimming and J lost 1 base, with 11 bases between them. Germline V gene sequence: CDR1 SGHNT, CDR2 YYREEE (reference sequence). CDR3 sequence reads: CASGQALQETQYF. The CDR3 DNA follows: TGTGCCAGCGGTCAGGCACTCCAAGAGACCCAGTACTTC.